Listed here is a single T cell receptor (beta chain). The data were obtained in a study of CD8+ T cells in alopecia areata. On the study more broadly: Treatment comprised oral tofacitinib, 5 to 10 mg twice daily, in treated patients.

cDNA reverse transcribed from extracted RNA served as the sequencing template. Clones were read by immunoSEQ multiplex PCR, and TCRdb kept only the in-frame ones, dropping some. The data show 150,000 or so clones, with over 80% seen just once and over 13% held by the top ten. Samples from alopecia areata patients were lesional scalp punch biopsies and peripheral blood. J was trimmed by 4 bases and V by 4 bases; bases with no gene match: 2. The CDR3 contains 15 residues. The germline V gene encodes CDR1 SGHDN and CDR2 FVKESK. The source of this sequence is a human donor with alopecia areata. The rearrangement links TRBV14 to TRBJ2-1; 12 nucleotides align to TRBD2. The sequencing here drew on CD8+ T cells sorted from blood, taken at week 0. The CDR3 nucleotides are TGTGCCAGCAGCCCGACTAGCGGGGGTTACAATGAGCAGTTCTTC. This codes for CASSPTSGGYNEQFF.